This T cell receptor (beta chain) was retrieved from a study of blood T cell repertoires in COVID-19. Study as a whole: Sites in the United States, Italy and Spain provided acute and convalescent COVID-19 samples. T cells, B-cell-depleted T cells, or PBMCs supplied cDNA or gDNA.

Trimming left V 0 bases short and J 0 bases short, with 24 bases between. Germline values: CDR1 GTSNPN, CDR2 SVGIG (reference sequence). The CDR3 consists of 20 residues. Only a few counts were recorded for this clone. The authors' processing: Estimation of nucleated cell counts relied on the amplification of reference gene primers. Clones were read by immunoSEQ multiplex PCR, and TCRdb kept only the in-frame ones, dropping some. The DNA gave D and trimming, while V, J and clone size come from that table. The data contain over 100,000 clones, over 70% of them singletons. This TCR came from a human donor in a cohort sampled during active or convalescent COVID-19. The chain recombines TRBV30 with TRBJ1-5; D remains unclear. The sample consisted of peripheral blood. Here the CDR3 DNA reads TGTGCCTGGAGTGTACTTGGTCTGGTCGTCGGCGGTTATAGCAATCAGCCCCAGCATTTT. Protein sequence: CAWSVLGLVVGGYSNQPQHF. Complete variable domain (other parts from reference TRBV30 and TRBJ1-5): SQTIHQWPATLVQPVGSPLSLECTVEGTSNPNLYWYRQAAGRGLQLLFYSVGIGQISSEVPQNLSASRPQDRQFILSSKKLLLSDSGFYLCAWSVLGLVVGGYSNQPQHFGDGTRLSIL.